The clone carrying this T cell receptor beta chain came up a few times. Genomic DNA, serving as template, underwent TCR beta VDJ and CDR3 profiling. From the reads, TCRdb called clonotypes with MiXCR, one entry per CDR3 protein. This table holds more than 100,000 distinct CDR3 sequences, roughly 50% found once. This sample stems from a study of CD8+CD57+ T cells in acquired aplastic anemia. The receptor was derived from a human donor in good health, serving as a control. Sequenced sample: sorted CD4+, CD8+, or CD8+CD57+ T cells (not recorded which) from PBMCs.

The CDR3 loop reads CATSLGQMGEKLFF. For the CDR3, the DNA is TGTGCCACCAGTTTGGGTCAGATGGGGGAAAAACTGTTTTTT. The chain uses TRBV24-1 and TRBJ1-4; D gene unclear. Germline values: CDR1 KGHDR, CDR2 SFDVKD. The CDR3 contains 14 residues. V lost 6 bases and J 8 bases, leaving 15 bases between the germline ends.